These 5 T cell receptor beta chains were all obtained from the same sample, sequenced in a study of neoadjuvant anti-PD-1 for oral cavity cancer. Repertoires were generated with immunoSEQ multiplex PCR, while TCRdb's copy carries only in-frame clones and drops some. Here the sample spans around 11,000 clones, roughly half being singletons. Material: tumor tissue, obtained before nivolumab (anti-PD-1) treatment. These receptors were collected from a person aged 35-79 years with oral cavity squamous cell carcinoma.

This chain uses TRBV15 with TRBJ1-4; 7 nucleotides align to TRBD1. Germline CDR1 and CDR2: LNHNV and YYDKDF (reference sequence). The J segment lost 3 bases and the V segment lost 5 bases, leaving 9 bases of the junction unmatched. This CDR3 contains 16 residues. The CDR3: CATSFRPGQPNEKLFF. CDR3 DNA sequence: TGTGCCACCAGCTTTCGACCGGGACAGCCTAATGAAAAACTGTTTTTT.

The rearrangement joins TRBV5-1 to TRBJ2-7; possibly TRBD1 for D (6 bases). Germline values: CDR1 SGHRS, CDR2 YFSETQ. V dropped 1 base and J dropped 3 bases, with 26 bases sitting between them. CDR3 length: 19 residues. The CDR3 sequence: CASSLRVLFSGVEVYEQYF. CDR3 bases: TGCGCCAGCAGCTTGCGGGTGTTGTTTTCAGGGGTGGAGGTCTACGAGCAGTACTTC. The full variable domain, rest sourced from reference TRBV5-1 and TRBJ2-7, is KAGVTQTPRYLIKTRGQQVTLSCSPISGHRSVSWYQQTPGQGLQFLFEYFSETQRNKGNFPGRFSGRQFSNSRSEMNVSTLELGDSALYLCASSLRVLFSGVEVYEQYFGPGTRLTVT.

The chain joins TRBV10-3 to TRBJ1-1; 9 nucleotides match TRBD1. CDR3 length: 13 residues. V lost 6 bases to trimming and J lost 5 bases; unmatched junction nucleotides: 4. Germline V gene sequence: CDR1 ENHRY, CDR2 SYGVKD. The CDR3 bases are TGTGCCATCAGCCGGGACAGGGTAACTGAAGCTTTCTTT. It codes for CAISRDRVTEAFF.

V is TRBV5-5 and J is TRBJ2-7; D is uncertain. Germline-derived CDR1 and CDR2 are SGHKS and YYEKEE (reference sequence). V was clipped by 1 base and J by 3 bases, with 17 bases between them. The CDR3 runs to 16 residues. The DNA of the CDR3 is TGTGCCAGCAGCTTGACTGGGCAGTCTGGCATCTACGAGCAGTACTTC. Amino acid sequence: CASSLTGQSGIYEQYF.

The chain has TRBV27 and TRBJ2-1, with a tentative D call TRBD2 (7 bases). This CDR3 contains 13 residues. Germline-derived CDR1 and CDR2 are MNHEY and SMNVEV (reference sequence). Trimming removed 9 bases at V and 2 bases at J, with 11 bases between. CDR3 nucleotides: TGTGCCAGGGGGGGGCCGGCCTACAATGAGCAGTTCTTC. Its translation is CARGGPAYNEQFF.